These 19 T cell receptor beta chains share one sample of origin, sequenced in a study of T cell repertoires in cytomegalovirus infection. The antigens of these receptors remain unknown. TCRdb passed the reads through MiXCR, listing each CDR3 protein once. Among 650,000 to 900,000 distinct CDR3 sequences listed, 32% were seen once. The source material was cultured CD8+ T cells from PBMCs, sampled from culture after CMV antigen stimulation. These receptors originate from a human donor in good health (CMV status not recorded). Some clones in this sample may be carry-over from other donors' samples.

The rearrangement links TRBV11-2 to TRBJ2-7; D remains ambiguous. Germline V gene lookup returns CDR1 SGHAT and CDR2 FQNNGV. This CDR3 spans 13 amino acids. V was clipped by 1 base and J by 6 bases, with 10 bases between them. CDR3 coding DNA: TGTGCCAGCAGCTTAGGGTCCAACGCCGAGCAGTACGTC. This codes for CASSLGSNAEQYV.

This clonotype was observed many times. This sequence joins TRBV7-8 and TRBJ2-1; D is unresolved. The CDR3 runs to 15 residues. Germline-derived CDR1 and CDR2 are SGHVS and FQNEAQ. V dropped 3 bases and J dropped 4 bases, with 13 bases sitting between them. In nucleotides, the CDR3 is TGTGCCAGCAGCTTGTTCCCAGATTCTTACAATGAGCAGTTCTTC. It yields the protein CASSLFPDSYNEQFF.

Notes on this clonotype: A much larger clonotype is one base distant, so this may be a read error. The chain employs TRBV5-4 and TRBJ2-5; D gene uncertain. This CDR3 is built from 14 residues. Looked up from germline, CDR1 is SGHNT and CDR2 is YYREEE (reference sequence). Trimming shortened V by 2 bases and J by 1 base, and 9 bases separated the two germline ends. The CDR3 loop is CASSFKGLQETQYF. CDR3 nucleotide sequence: TGTGCCAGCAGCTTTAAGGGCCTCCAAGAGACCCAGTACTTC.

This chain uses TRBV12-3 or TRBV12-4 with TRBJ2-3; 7 nucleotides match TRBD1. After removal of 4 bases from V and 2 bases from J, the junction contained 6 bases not matched to a gene. The CDR3 has 15 residues. The chain's CDR3 is CASSWDSLATDTQYF. The CDR3, as DNA: TGTGCCAGCAGTTGGGACAGTCTCGCCACAGATACGCAGTATTTT.

The chain joins TRBV29-1 to TRBJ2-4, with D perhaps matching TRBD1 (6 bases). The CDR3 has 16 residues. The V end was cut by 0 bases, the J end by 6 bases, with 18 bases between. The germline V gene has CDR1 SQVTM and CDR2 ANQGSEA. CDR3: CSVEDPRQAASNIQYF. The CDR3 DNA reads as TGCAGCGTTGAAGACCCTAGACAGGCGGCCTCAAACATTCAGTACTTC.

This clonotype was observed a few times. The chain employs TRBV20-1 and TRBJ2-5; weak D call: TRBD2 (6 bases). The CDR3 loop spans 14 amino acids. CDR1 DFQATT and CDR2 SNEGSKA come from the germline V gene (reference sequence). The V and J ends lost 4 bases and 5 bases respectively, with 17 bases between them. DNA for the CDR3: TGCAGTGCTACAATGCGGGACGCAGGCGAGACCCAGTACTTC. It is translated as CSATMRDAGETQYF.

This clonotype was counted only a few times. The rearrangement joins TRBV7-4 to TRBJ2-7; 8 nucleotides match TRBD1. Germline V lookup: CDR1 SGHVT, CDR2 SQSDAQ. The CDR3 contains 17 residues. The trim removed 5 bases at V and 2 bases at J, leaving 14 bases unmatched. The chain's CDR3 is CASSHQFSGTGPYEQYF. The CDR3 DNA reads as TGTGCCAGCAGCCACCAATTCTCCGGGACAGGCCCCTACGAGCAGTACTTC.

This rearrangement joins TRBV4-1 to TRBJ2-1; D might be TRBD1 (6 bases). The germline CDR1 and CDR2 sequences are MGHRA and YSYEKL. The ends were cut back, 0 bases at V and 2 bases at J, with 14 bases in the middle. The CDR3 covers 17 residues. The chain's CDR3 is CASSQDSPQGTYNEQFF. The CDR3 DNA sequence: TGCGCCAGCAGCCAAGATTCCCCCCAGGGGACCTACAATGAGCAGTTCTTC.

The chain uses TRBV4-1 and TRBJ1-3; no firm D call. Trimming cost V 0 bases and J 3 bases, with 9 bases left between them. Germline CDR1 and CDR2: MGHRA and YSYEKL. This CDR3 has 15 residues. The CDR3 DNA reads TGCGCCAGCAGCCAAGATCGGGGAAATGGAAACACCATATATTTT. As protein: CASSQDRGNGNTIYF.

This clonotype was counted a few times. J is TRBJ2-5 and V is TRBV19, with D tentatively TRBD1 (7 bases). Germline V CDR1 and CDR2: LNHDA, SQIVND (reference sequence). CDR3 size: 15 residues. V was clipped by 1 base and J by 5 bases, with 14 bases between them. DNA of the CDR3: TGTGCCAGTAGTATAGGAGGCGCAGGGGGGGAGACCCAGTACTTC. Its protein product is CASSIGGAGGETQYF.

As regards this clonotype: The junction does not match germline at one end; this may be a read error. The genes are TRBV25-1 and TRBJ1-3; D unresolved. Germline V gene lookup returns CDR1 MGHDK and CDR2 SYGVNS. The CDR3 totals 11 residues. The CDR3 coding sequence is TGTGCCAGCAGTGACCTTTTCGACATGCGGTTT. Translation: CASSDLFDMRF.

The chain carries TRBV19 and TRBJ2-7, with 8 bases that match TRBD1. The CDR3 consists of 18 residues. Germline V gene lookup returns CDR1 LNHDA and CDR2 SQIVND (reference sequence). V was clipped by 7 bases and J by 1 base; unmatched bases: 18. The CDR3 DNA reads TGTGCCAGTAATTTACCCTTACCTTGGACAGGGAGGTCCTACGAGCAGTACGTC. This gives the protein CASNLPLPWTGRSYEQYV.

The table lists this clonotype with a few counts. The rearrangement links TRBV7-9 to TRBJ1-4, with D unclear. Germline V gene lookup returns CDR1 SEHNR and CDR2 FQNEAQ (reference sequence). This CDR3 comprises 14 residues. Trimming cost V 2 bases and J 7 bases, with 11 bases left between them. CDR3 residues: CASSLKVGLEKLFF. In nucleotides, the CDR3 is TGTGCCAGCAGCTTAAAGGTCGGGCTTGAAAAACTGTTTTTT.

The chain couples TRBV12-5 to TRBJ2-1; D is possibly TRBD1 or TRBD2 (5 bases each). This CDR3 spans 13 amino acids. Germline V gene lookup returns CDR1 LGHNT and CDR2 FRNRAP. Trimming shortened V by 7 bases and J by 6 bases, and 13 bases separated the two germline ends. This CDR3 is CASATGTVNEQFF. The CDR3 DNA is TGTGCTAGTGCGACTGGGACGGTCAATGAGCAGTTCTTC.

The chain employs TRBV27 and TRBJ1-1; D perhaps matches TRBD1 (6 bases). Germline loops: CDR1 MNHEY, CDR2 SMNVEV (reference sequence). Trimming took 0 bases from V and 11 from J, leaving 13 bases between them. This CDR3 spans 13 amino acids. CDR3: CASSLSGGGSAFF. The CDR3 coding sequence is TGTGCCAGCAGTTTATCCGGGGGCGGATCGGCTTTCTTT.

This rearrangement joins TRBV6-5 to TRBJ1-1; the D gene is possibly TRBD1 (5 bases). Between the trimmed V and J ends, which lost 5 bases and 0 bases, there was a span of 10 bases. The germline CDR1 and CDR2 sequences are MNHEY and SVGAGI. The CDR3 sequence is 14 residues long. The CDR3 region is CASSPWTLNTEAFF. DNA of the CDR3: TGTGCCAGCAGTCCCTGGACACTGAACACTGAAGCTTTCTTT.

This chain uses TRBV4-1 with TRBJ2-3; D is tentatively TRBD1 or TRBD2 (5 bases each). Germline CDR1 is MGHRA and CDR2 is YSYEKL. The CDR3 totals 15 residues. V lost 3 bases to trimming and J lost 4 bases, with 14 bases between them. The chain's CDR3 is CASSHTVGDSDTQYF. The CDR3 DNA reads as TGCGCCAGCAGCCATACCGTGGGGGATTCAGATACGCAGTATTTT.

Only a few counts were recorded for this clonotype. The rearrangement uses TRBV10-3 and TRBJ2-1; the D call may be TRBD1 or TRBD2 (5 bases each). The CDR3 is 11 residues long. V lost 11 bases to trimming and J lost 8 bases, with 13 bases between them. The germline CDR1 and CDR2 sequences are ENHRY and SYGVKD. CDR3 in amino acids: CAGGDGDEQFF. The CDR3 DNA follows: TGTGCCGGGGGAGACGGCGATGAGCAGTTCTTC.

This clonotype was counted a few times. The chain recombines TRBV10-3 with TRBJ2-6, with D perhaps matching TRBD1 (6 bases). The germline V gene has CDR1 ENHRY and CDR2 SYGVKD. V was pared by 7 bases and J by 0 bases, with 19 bases between. This CDR3 spans 18 amino acids. In DNA, the CDR3 is TGTGCCATCACGGGGTCCGGGACATCCGTCTCTGGGGCCAACGTCCTGACTTTC. It is translated as CAITGSGTSVSGANVLTF.